The sequence of this T cell receptor beta chain was determined in a study of patients and donors after allogeneic stem cell transplantation. TCRdb reprocessed the RT-PCR reads with MiXCR, giving one entry per CDR3 protein. The sample holds some 880,000 distinct CDR3 sequences, roughly 18% seen once. This CDR3 spans 14 amino acids. CDR1 is SGHTA, CDR2 FQGNSA, per germline. V shed 5 bases and J 6 bases; nucleotides not matched to a gene: 7. The chain employs TRBV7-2 and TRBJ1-5; 7 bases agree with TRBD1. The source is a human donor who was either an allogeneic HSCT recipient or a stem cell or donor lymphocyte infusion donor (not recorded which). It is not recorded whose cells these are; they may come from a transplant donor. The material sequenced was blood, either unsorted or a sorted T cell fraction (not recorded which). This CDR3 reads CASSADRAGQPQHF. CDR3 DNA sequence: TGTGCCAGCAGCGCTGACAGGGCCGGTCAGCCCCAGCATTTT.